These 9 T cell receptor beta chains were sequenced from one sample in a study of blood T cell repertoires in COVID-19. Sequenced by immunoSEQ multiplex PCR; TCRdb stores in-frame clones only, minus some. This table has hundreds of thousands of clones, roughly 80% appearing once. Sequences were obtained from peripheral blood. The receptors come from a woman between 65 and 79 years old with acute or convalescent COVID-19.

The V and J genes are TRBV7-8 and TRBJ2-4; TRBD1 might be the D (6 bases). Germline V gene lookup returns CDR1 SGHVS and CDR2 FQNEAQ. There are 13 residues in the CDR3. Trimming pared 3 bases from V and 5 bases from J, leaving 8 bases between. DNA of the CDR3: TGTGCCAGCAGCTTTGCAGGGGAAAACATTCAGTACTTC. Its translation is CASSFAGENIQYF.

V gene TRBV3-1 (or the pseudogene TRBV3-2) combines with J gene TRBJ2-6; a weak D match, TRBD1 (5 bases). V dropped 2 bases and J dropped 0 bases, with 5 bases sitting between them. Germline lookup yields CDR1 LGHDT and CDR2 YNNKEL (reference sequence). The CDR3 runs 15 residues. For the CDR3, the DNA is TGTGCCAGCAGCCAACAGGGCTCTGGGGCCAACGTCCTGACTTTC. It specifies CASSQQGSGANVLTF.

This chain joins TRBV6-2 or TRBV6-3 and TRBJ1-1; D perhaps matches TRBD1 (6 bases). Trimming took 0 bases from V and 11 from J, leaving 16 bases between them. CDR1 MNHEY and CDR2 SVGEGT come from the germline V gene. The CDR3 spans 14 residues. The DNA of the CDR3 is TGTGCCAGCAGTTACTCGAATGGGGGCCCAGGGGCTTTCTTT. It encodes CASSYSNGGPGAFF.

This chain links TRBV15 with TRBJ2-5; TRBD2 matches at 11 bases. V was clipped by 0 bases and J by 4 bases; unmatched bases: 13. Per germline, CDR1 LNHNV and CDR2 YYDKDF (reference sequence). CDR3 length equals 19 residues. The CDR3 loop reads CATSRDTSGGSGAGETQYF. DNA of the CDR3: TGTGCCACCAGCAGAGATACTAGCGGGGGCTCAGGCGCTGGAGAGACCCAGTACTTC.

V usage is TRBV4-1 and J usage is TRBJ1-4; 12 nucleotides agree with TRBD1. Germline V gene data show CDR1 as MGHRA and CDR2 as YSYEKL. The CDR3 length is 18 residues. V dropped 2 bases and J dropped 4; count of bases not matched to a gene: 8. In DNA form, the CDR3 reads TGCGCCAGCAGCCAAACCGGGACAGGGGGCGTTAGTAATGAAAAACTGTTTTTT. Protein sequence: CASSQTGTGGVSNEKLFF.

J is TRBJ1-5 and V is TRBV19; 7 nucleotides line up with TRBD1. Per germline, CDR1 LNHDA and CDR2 SQIVND (reference sequence). There are 13 residues in the CDR3. Trimming took 5 bases from V and 7 from J; bases not matched to a gene: 5. CDR3 amino acids: CASSETGRQPQHF. The CDR3 region has the DNA TGTGCCAGTAGTGAGACAGGGAGGCAGCCCCAGCATTTT.

V gene TRBV10-1 combines with J gene TRBJ1-1; D is perhaps TRBD1 (5 bases). Germline V gene sequence: CDR1 WNHNN, CDR2 SYGVQD (reference sequence). This CDR3 is 15 amino acids long. V lost 2 bases and J lost 1, with 11 bases in between. CDR3 amino acids: CASSEAGIKNTEAFF. CDR3 nucleotides: TGCGCCAGCAGTGAGGCAGGGATAAAGAACACTGAAGCTTTCTTT.

The V gene is TRBV4-3, the J gene TRBJ1-4; TRBD1 agrees at 7 bases. The CDR3 is made up of 16 amino acids. The germline V gene has CDR1 LGHNA and CDR2 YSLEER. The J segment lost 8 bases and the V segment lost 0 bases, leaving 9 bases of the junction unmatched. CDR3 nucleotides: TGCGCCAGCAGCCAAGACCGGACAGGTGCAAGCGAAAAACTGTTTTTT. This sequence encodes CASSQDRTGASEKLFF.

This chain uses TRBV4-2 with TRBJ1-2; D gene unclear. Trimming removed 0 bases from V and 8 bases from J, with 22 bases in between. The germline V gene encodes CDR1 LGHNA and CDR2 YNFKEQ. The CDR3 is 17 residues long. CDR3 bases: TGTGCCAGCAGCCAAGATTACCGGGGTTCCACCTTCGGAGGCTACACCTTC. Translated, it gives CASSQDYRGSTFGGYTF.